A selection of T cell receptor beta chains follows, all from one sample in a study of CD8 T cells in Susac syndrome. TCRdb fed the immunoSEQ multiplex PCR reads into MiXCR, producing one record per CDR3 protein. Of more than 150,000 distinct CDR3 sequences in the sample, over 90% were seen once. The sample comprised CD8+ T cells from PBMCs. The receptors shown here come from a human donor with Susac syndrome. The CDR3 runs from the conserved cysteine through the conserved F or W. Each record gives: V gene, CDR3 length, D gene, J gene, clone size, CDR3 DNA, CDR3 protein. A D gene is named only where the DNA matches it firmly. Rows may omit the clone size; those that give it use once, few, many or a size class.

v_gene: TRBV9
len: 14
d_gene: .
j_gene: TRBJ1-3
abundance: .
CDR3nt: TGTGCCAGCAGCGTAGAGTCGGGGGGAAACACCATATATTTT
CDR3aa: CASSVESGGNTIYF

v_gene: TRBV28
len: 16
d_gene: .
j_gene: TRBJ2-3
abundance: .
CDR3nt: TGTGCCAGCAGCCAACGGGACATTGGATTCACAGATACGCAGTATTTT
CDR3aa: CASSQRDIGFTDTQYF

v_gene: TRBV3-1
len: 17
d_gene: .
j_gene: TRBJ2-7
abundance: .
CDR3nt: TGTGCCAGCAGCCAAGATTATACGCGGACAAGCTCCTACGAGCAGTACTTC
CDR3aa: CASSQDYTRTSSYEQYF

v_gene: TRBV6-6
len: 14
d_gene: TRBD2
j_gene: TRBJ2-1
abundance: .
CDR3nt: TGTGCCAGCAGTTGGCGGGAGTCCTACAATGAGCAGTTCTTC
CDR3aa: CASSWRESYNEQFF

v_gene: TRBV29-1
len: 15
d_gene: TRBD1
j_gene: TRBJ1-2
abundance: .
CDR3nt: TGCAGCGTTGAAGATCGGGGACAGGGATTCTATGGCTACACCTTC
CDR3aa: CSVEDRGQGFYGYTF

v_gene: TRBV28
len: 16
d_gene: .
j_gene: TRBJ1-5
abundance: .
CDR3nt: TGTGCCAGCAGTTTCTTGTCGGAATATAGCAATCAGCCCCAGCATTTT
CDR3aa: CASSFLSEYSNQPQHF

v_gene: TRBV19
len: 13
d_gene: .
j_gene: TRBJ1-1
abundance: .
CDR3nt: TGTGCCAGTAGTATCCCTGGTGACACTGAAGCTTTCTTT
CDR3aa: CASSIPGDTEAFF

v_gene: TRBV16
len: 16
d_gene: .
j_gene: TRBJ1-3
abundance: .
CDR3nt: TGTGCCAGCAGCCAATATGCCAGCAGCTCTGGAAACACCATATATTTT
CDR3aa: CASSQYASSSGNTIYF

v_gene: TRBV6-5
len: 15
d_gene: .
j_gene: TRBJ1-5
abundance: .
CDR3nt: TGTGCCAGCAGTTACCACCGAGGGGTTGATCAGCCCCAGCATTTT
CDR3aa: CASSYHRGVDQPQHF

v_gene: TRBV15
len: 17
d_gene: .
j_gene: TRBJ2-3
abundance: .
CDR3nt: TGTGCCACCAGCGCGTATCCGGGACTCGTGAGCACAGATACGCAGTATTTT
CDR3aa: CATSAYPGLVSTDTQYF

v_gene: TRBV30
len: 12
d_gene: .
j_gene: TRBJ1-1
abundance: .
CDR3nt: TGTGCCTGGACAGGGACGGGGACTGAAGCTTTCTTT
CDR3aa: CAWTGTGTEAFF

v_gene: TRBV27
len: 14
d_gene: .
j_gene: TRBJ1-1
abundance: .
CDR3nt: TGTGCCAGCAGTTATAAGGGGCGCGCAGGGGAAGCTTTCTTT
CDR3aa: CASSYKGRAGEAFF

v_gene: TRBV20-1
len: 16
d_gene: .
j_gene: TRBJ1-4
abundance: .
CDR3nt: TGCAGTGCTAGGAATTTGGGGGGACGGTGGAATGAAAAACTGTTTTTT
CDR3aa: CSARNLGGRWNEKLFF

v_gene: TRBV29-1
len: 14
d_gene: TRBD1
j_gene: TRBJ2-2
abundance: .
CDR3nt: TGCAGCGTAGCAGGGGGTTTGGGCACCGGGGAGCTGTTTTTT
CDR3aa: CSVAGGLGTGELFF

v_gene: TRBV20-1
len: 17
d_gene: .
j_gene: TRBJ2-6
abundance: .
CDR3nt: TGCAGTGCCAACTGGGCAGCTAGGGAGTCTGGGGCCAACGTCCTGACTTTC
CDR3aa: CSANWAARESGANVLTF

v_gene: TRBV15
len: 16
d_gene: TRBD1
j_gene: TRBJ1-4
abundance: .
CDR3nt: TGTGCCACCAGCCAAACAGGGGGATCAACTAATGAAAAACTGTTTTTT
CDR3aa: CATSQTGGSTNEKLFF

v_gene: TRBV2
len: 16
d_gene: .
j_gene: TRBJ2-2
abundance: .
CDR3nt: TGTGCCAGCAGTGAAGCGCTTGGGCACTCAGCCGGGGAGCTGTTTTTT
CDR3aa: CASSEALGHSAGELFF

v_gene: TRBV7-9
len: 14
d_gene: .
j_gene: TRBJ1-2
abundance: .
CDR3nt: TGTGCCAGCAGCGCTCCGGGACTGGCGTATGGCTACACCTTC
CDR3aa: CASSAPGLAYGYTF

v_gene: TRBV5-6
len: 14
d_gene: .
j_gene: TRBJ2-7
abundance: .
CDR3nt: TGTGCCAGCAGCTTCACAGGGAATTACCACGAGCAGTACTTC
CDR3aa: CASSFTGNYHEQYF

v_gene: TRBV19
len: 14
d_gene: .
j_gene: TRBJ1-6
abundance: once
CDR3nt: TGTGCCAGTGGTCACTCAGAGGGTAATTCACCCCTCCACTTT
CDR3aa: CASGHSEGNSPLHF

v_gene: TRBV7-2
len: 16
d_gene: .
j_gene: TRBJ2-3
abundance: .
CDR3nt: TGTGCCAGCAGCTTAGATCCTGCGGGGGCGGGGGATACGCAGTATTTT
CDR3aa: CASSLDPAGAGDTQYF

v_gene: TRBV10-3
len: 18
d_gene: TRBD2
j_gene: TRBJ2-1
abundance: .
CDR3nt: TGTGCCATCAGTGAGTCGGGCAGTAGCGGGGGGCAATACAATGAGCAGTTCTTC
CDR3aa: CAISESGSSGGQYNEQFF

v_gene: TRBV3-1
len: 14
d_gene: .
j_gene: TRBJ2-5
abundance: .
CDR3nt: TGTGCCAGCAGCGAAGATAATCTCCAAGAGACCCAGTACTTC
CDR3aa: CASSEDNLQETQYF

v_gene: TRBV6-8
len: 16
d_gene: TRBD2
j_gene: TRBJ2-7
abundance: .
CDR3nt: TGTGCCAGCAGTCAAACCGGGGGGCGGGAGGTTCTCGAGCAGTACTTC
CDR3aa: CASSQTGGREVLEQYF

v_gene: TRBV11-2
len: 16
d_gene: .
j_gene: TRBJ1-1
abundance: .
CDR3nt: TGTGCCAGCAGCTTAGAAGGCAGGGGCATGAACACTGAAGCTTTCTTT
CDR3aa: CASSLEGRGMNTEAFF

v_gene: TRBV5-4
len: 18
d_gene: TRBD2
j_gene: TRBJ2-5
abundance: .
CDR3nt: TGTGCCAGCAGCTGGGGCAATCTAGCGGGAGGACCTCAGGTGACCCAGTACTTC
CDR3aa: CASSWGNLAGGPQVTQYF

v_gene: TRBV30
len: 17
d_gene: .
j_gene: TRBJ2-3
abundance: .
CDR3nt: TGTGCCCGCACGGGGAAAACAGGGCCTTTGGGCACAGATACGCAGTATTTT
CDR3aa: CARTGKTGPLGTDTQYF

v_gene: TRBV20-1
len: 15
d_gene: .
j_gene: TRBJ2-1
abundance: once
CDR3nt: TGCAGTGCTAGAGTGGGGCTTTGGGCCTACAATGAGCAGTTCTTC
CDR3aa: CSARVGLWAYNEQFF

v_gene: TRBV7-2
len: 15
d_gene: TRBD2
j_gene: TRBJ2-5
abundance: medium-sized
CDR3nt: TGTGCCAGCAGAAGACTAGCGGCCTCCCAAGAGACCCAGTACTTC
CDR3aa: CASRRLAASQETQYF

v_gene: TRBV5-1
len: 15
d_gene: TRBD1
j_gene: TRBJ2-5
abundance: .
CDR3nt: TGCGCCAGCAGTGCTGGCAGGGGGCATGAAGAGACCCAGTACTTC
CDR3aa: CASSAGRGHEETQYF

v_gene: TRBV7-3
len: 15
d_gene: .
j_gene: TRBJ2-3
abundance: .
CDR3nt: TGTGCCAGCAGCTTATCCAGTCTAAGCACAGATACGCAGTATTTT
CDR3aa: CASSLSSLSTDTQYF

v_gene: TRBV23-1
len: 15
d_gene: .
j_gene: TRBJ2-1
abundance: .
CDR3nt: TGCGCCAGCAGTTCCCAGGGGGTTCGGGGGGATGAGCAGTTCTTC
CDR3aa: CASSSQGVRGDEQFF

v_gene: TRBV2
len: 14
d_gene: TRBD2
j_gene: TRBJ2-3
abundance: .
CDR3nt: TGTGCCAGCACCGGACTAGCGGCTACAGATACGCAGTATTTT
CDR3aa: CASTGLAATDTQYF

v_gene: TRBV12-3/TRBV12-4
len: 15
d_gene: TRBD1
j_gene: TRBJ1-2
abundance: .
CDR3nt: TGTGCCAGCACCGAACAGGGGGCGGTGGGAGATGGCTACACCTTC
CDR3aa: CASTEQGAVGDGYTF

v_gene: TRBV5-6
len: 16
d_gene: .
j_gene: TRBJ1-3
abundance: .
CDR3nt: TGTGCCAGCAGCTTAGGAGTCGTCTCCTCTGGAAACACCATATATTTT
CDR3aa: CASSLGVVSSGNTIYF

v_gene: TRBV6-6
len: 11
d_gene: .
j_gene: TRBJ2-1
abundance: few
CDR3nt: TGTGCCAGCAGTTATTCTGATGAGCAGTTCTTC
CDR3aa: CASSYSDEQFF

v_gene: TRBV24-1
len: 13
d_gene: .
j_gene: TRBJ2-5
abundance: .
CDR3nt: TGTGCCACCAGTGATTCGGTCCAAGAGACCCAGTACTTC
CDR3aa: CATSDSVQETQYF

v_gene: TRBV5-6
len: 14
d_gene: .
j_gene: TRBJ2-3
abundance: .
CDR3nt: TGTGCCAGCAGCTTGGGATTGATCACAGATACGCAGTATTTT
CDR3aa: CASSLGLITDTQYF

v_gene: TRBV7-9
len: 13
d_gene: .
j_gene: TRBJ2-5
abundance: once
CDR3nt: TGTGCCAGCAGCCCGGACAACCAAGAGACCCAGTACTTC
CDR3aa: CASSPDNQETQYF

v_gene: TRBV4-2
len: 15
d_gene: .
j_gene: TRBJ2-5
abundance: .
CDR3nt: TGTGCCAGCAGCCAAGATCCGGGGTCACAAGAGACCCAGTACTTC
CDR3aa: CASSQDPGSQETQYF

v_gene: TRBV2
len: 12
d_gene: .
j_gene: TRBJ2-7
abundance: once
CDR3nt: TGTGCCAGCAGTACAGGGAGTCACGAGCAGTACTTC
CDR3aa: CASSTGSHEQYF

v_gene: TRBV9
len: 12
d_gene: .
j_gene: TRBJ2-1
abundance: .
CDR3nt: TGTGCCAGCAGCGTAGGGGGGAGTGAGCAGTTCTTC
CDR3aa: CASSVGGSEQFF

v_gene: TRBV19
len: 15
d_gene: .
j_gene: TRBJ1-2
abundance: .
CDR3nt: TGTGCCAGTAGTATAGTCCTACAGGGTGGAAATGGCTACACCTTC
CDR3aa: CASSIVLQGGNGYTF

v_gene: TRBV29-1
len: 13
d_gene: .
j_gene: TRBJ1-1
abundance: few
CDR3nt: TGCAGCGTTGAGAGACGGATGAACACTGAAGCTTTCTTT
CDR3aa: CSVERRMNTEAFF

v_gene: TRBV10-3
len: 19
d_gene: TRBD2
j_gene: TRBJ2-7
abundance: .
CDR3nt: TGTGCCATCAGTGAGTCGGGACTAGCGGGGGTGCTCAGCTCCTACGAGCAGTACTTC
CDR3aa: CAISESGLAGVLSSYEQYF

v_gene: TRBV10-3
len: 14
d_gene: .
j_gene: TRBJ2-7
abundance: .
CDR3nt: TGTGCCATCACCCCAGGGTGGGGGGCGCGCGAGCAGTACTTC
CDR3aa: CAITPGWGAREQYF

v_gene: TRBV9
len: 12
d_gene: .
j_gene: TRBJ1-2
abundance: .
CDR3nt: TGTGCCAGCAGCGGAGGAACGGGGGGCTACACCTTC
CDR3aa: CASSGGTGGYTF

v_gene: TRBV2
len: 15
d_gene: .
j_gene: TRBJ2-7
abundance: .
CDR3nt: TGTGCCAGCAGTGGCCTCCTAGCAGGGTCCTACGAGCAGTACTTC
CDR3aa: CASSGLLAGSYEQYF

v_gene: TRBV7-8
len: 14
d_gene: .
j_gene: TRBJ2-5
abundance: .
CDR3nt: TGTGCCAGCAGCTTCGGACTGGTCCAAGAGACCCAGTACTTC
CDR3aa: CASSFGLVQETQYF

v_gene: TRBV10-2
len: 12
d_gene: .
j_gene: TRBJ2-7
abundance: .
CDR3nt: TGCGCCAGCAGGGACAGCCTCGACGAGCAGTACTTC
CDR3aa: CASRDSLDEQYF

v_gene: TRBV7-3
len: 15
d_gene: .
j_gene: TRBJ1-3
abundance: .
CDR3nt: TGTGCCAGCAGCTTAACAGGAGACTCTGGAAACACCATATATTTT
CDR3aa: CASSLTGDSGNTIYF

v_gene: TRBV4-1
len: 15
d_gene: .
j_gene: TRBJ1-5
abundance: .
CDR3nt: TGCGCCAGCAGCCAAGACAGGGAGCGCAATCAGCCCCAGCATTTT
CDR3aa: CASSQDRERNQPQHF

v_gene: TRBV12-3/TRBV12-4
len: 12
d_gene: .
j_gene: TRBJ2-3
abundance: .
CDR3nt: TGTGCCAGCAGTTTGTCTGTCGGTACGCAGTATTTT
CDR3aa: CASSLSVGTQYF

v_gene: TRBV20-1
len: 15
d_gene: .
j_gene: TRBJ2-5
abundance: .
CDR3nt: TGCAGTGCTAGTGCATCCGGGACCTTTGGTGAGACCCAGTACTTC
CDR3aa: CSASASGTFGETQYF

v_gene: TRBV29-1
len: 14
d_gene: TRBD1
j_gene: TRBJ2-7
abundance: .
CDR3nt: TGCAGCGTTTATACCGGGACAGGGGTGGGCGAGCAGTACTTC
CDR3aa: CSVYTGTGVGEQYF

v_gene: TRBV28
len: 14
d_gene: .
j_gene: TRBJ2-5
abundance: .
CDR3nt: TGTGCCAGCAGTGTACAGGGGAGGTCAGAGACCCAGTACTTC
CDR3aa: CASSVQGRSETQYF